These T cell receptor beta chains were read from a single sample in a study of blood T cell repertoires in COVID-19. The assay was immunoSEQ multiplex PCR, and TCRdb's table has in-frame clones only and misses some. The repertoire has roughly 180,000 clones, around four fifths of them found once; the top ten carry around 5.2%. The specimen sequenced was peripheral blood. The receptors originated from a woman in her twenties or thirties with acute or convalescent COVID-19. Each CDR3 is given with its conserved first and last residue. Fields, in order: V gene, clone size, J gene, D gene, CDR3 DNA, CDR3 protein. The D gene is left open where the match is weak. Clone size is given for some rows only: seen once, a few or many times, or a class if the clone is expanded.

TRBV28	-	TRBJ1-5	-	TGTGCCAGCAGGGAGTATAGCAATCAGCCCCAGCATTTT	CASREYSNQPQHF
TRBV6-5	once	TRBJ1-4	-	TGTGCCAGCAGCTTAGAAAAACTGTTTTTT	CASSLEKLFF
TRBV30	-	TRBJ1-5	-	TGTGCCTGGAGTGTACAGGGAAGCAATCAGCCCCAGCATTTT	CAWSVQGSNQPQHF
TRBV5-6	-	TRBJ2-5	-	TGTGCCAGCAGCTTTGGTCGTAGGGGTCAAGAGACCCAGTACTTC	CASSFGRRGQETQYF
TRBV10-3	once	TRBJ2-2	-	TGTGCCATCGCGACTGCGAGGGGGCGGGACGGGGAGCTGTTTTTT	CAIATARGRDGELFF
TRBV5-6	-	TRBJ2-7	TRBD1	TGTGCCAGCAGCTTACAGGGGAACGAGCAGTACTTC	CASSLQGNEQYF
TRBV19	-	TRBJ2-1	-	TGTGCCAGTAGTATTGGCCGTTTGTTGAATGAGCAGTTCTTC	CASSIGRLLNEQFF
TRBV19	few	TRBJ2-5	TRBD1	TGTGCCAGTAGTTTCGGGACAGGGGGCGCGGAAGAGACCCAGTACTTC	CASSFGTGGAEETQYF
TRBV27	-	TRBJ1-4	TRBD1	TGTGCCAGCAGTGCGGTCAGGGGGGCTGAAAAACTGTTTTTT	CASSAVRGAEKLFF
TRBV7-2	-	TRBJ2-1	-	TGTGCCAGCAGGCCAGTCGGGAGTTCCTACAATGAGCAGTTCTTC	CASRPVGSSYNEQFF
TRBV7-9	-	TRBJ1-1	TRBD1	TGTGCCAGCAGTATTACCGGGACAGGGGGAGCTTTCTTT	CASSITGTGGAFF
TRBV6-5	-	TRBJ2-1	TRBD1	TGTGCCAGCAGGACCGACAGGGAATACAATGAGCAGTTCTTC	CASRTDREYNEQFF
TRBV27	-	TRBJ2-1	-	TGTGCCATTGGGGGGCGGGGGACCTACAATGAGCAGTTCTTC	CAIGGRGTYNEQFF
TRBV9	-	TRBJ1-5	TRBD1	TGTGCCAGCAGTGAGACAGGGGACCCCAATCAGCCCCAGCATTTT	CASSETGDPNQPQHF
TRBV6-6	-	TRBJ2-7	-	TGTGCCAGCAGTTACAGGGGACAAGACTACGAGCAGTACTTC	CASSYRGQDYEQYF
TRBV4-3	few	TRBJ2-7	TRBD1	TGCGCCAGCAGCCAAGATAGGGGGCTCTACGAGCAGTACTTC	CASSQDRGLYEQYF
TRBV7-9	few	TRBJ2-5	-	TGTGCCAGCAGCCCCGACACGGTCCAAGAGACCCAGTACTTC	CASSPDTVQETQYF
TRBV7-6	-	TRBJ2-5	-	TGTGCCAGCAGCCGTAGCTCAGGGTGGGTAGAGACCCAGTACTTC	CASSRSSGWVETQYF
TRBV6-2/TRBV6-3	-	TRBJ1-6	TRBD1	TGTGCCAGCAGTTACCTAAGGACAGGGAGCTCCTATAATTCACCCCTCCACTTT	CASSYLRTGSSYNSPLHF
TRBV15	-	TRBJ2-5	TRBD1	TGTGCCACCAGCCTACCAGGACAGGGTAGGACCCAGTACTTC	CATSLPGQGRTQYF
TRBV28	-	TRBJ2-5	-	TGTGCCAGCAGTTTGCTGGGGGCCCAAGAGACCCAGTACTTC	CASSLLGAQETQYF
TRBV28	-	TRBJ1-4	-	TGTGCCAGCAGTTTGGCGGGGATTAATGAAAAACTGTTTTTT	CASSLAGINEKLFF
TRBV7-2	-	TRBJ1-3	-	TGTGCCAGCAGCCGGAACACAGGGAGCTCTGGAAACACCATATATTTT	CASSRNTGSSGNTIYF
TRBV5-1	-	TRBJ2-5	-	TGCGCCAGCATGCGGGACAGAACTCGGGAGACCCAGTACTTC	CASMRDRTRETQYF
TRBV6-4	-	TRBJ1-3	TRBD1	TGTGCCAGCAGTCAGGGGGCCCAATTCTCTGGAAACACCATATATTTT	CASSQGAQFSGNTIYF
TRBV4-2	-	TRBJ1-2	-	TGTGCCAGCAGCCAAGATCGGGCGAGGGTGGGTGGCTACACCTTC	CASSQDRARVGGYTF
TRBV28	-	TRBJ2-7	-	TGTGCCAGCAGTGCCGTGGGACTGGGAAAATACGAGCAGTACTTC	CASSAVGLGKYEQYF
TRBV28	-	TRBJ1-5	-	TGTGCCAGCACCGACGAAGAGGGCATTAACGATCAGCCCCAGCATTTT	CASTDEEGINDQPQHF
TRBV12-5	-	TRBJ1-4	-	TGTGCTAGTGGTTTGGATATCTATGAAAAACTGTTTTTT	CASGLDIYEKLFF
TRBV28	-	TRBJ1-2	-	TGTGCCAGCAGTTTTCGGGGCGCGGGGAGCTACACCTTC	CASSFRGAGSYTF
TRBV5-5	-	TRBJ1-1	TRBD1	TGTGCCAGCACCAACCCGGGACAGGGTCGAGAAGCTTTCTTT	CASTNPGQGREAFF
TRBV6-1	-	TRBJ1-2	TRBD1	TGTGCCAGCAGTGAAACAGGGGGCTATGGCTACACCTTC	CASSETGGYGYTF
TRBV5-1	-	TRBJ1-6	-	TGCGCCAGCAGCTCGGGACTGACAAATTCACCCCTCCACTTT	CASSSGLTNSPLHF
TRBV28	-	TRBJ1-2	-	TGTGCCAGCAGTTTGGAGGGAGCTAACTATGGCTACACCTTC	CASSLEGANYGYTF
TRBV28	-	TRBJ2-3	TRBD2	TGTGCCAGCAGTTTAAGCCTAGCGGTCAATACGCAGTATTTT	CASSLSLAVNTQYF
TRBV11-2	once	TRBJ1-1	-	TGTGCCAGCAGCCGTCTTGCCGAGATGCTTGAAGCTTTCTTT	CASSRLAEMLEAFF
TRBV23-1	-	TRBJ2-2	-	TGCGCCAGCCTTGAGTGTCCTAAGTCCGGGGAGCTGTTTTTT	CASLECPKSGELFF
TRBV4-3	-	TRBJ2-3	TRBD2	TGCGCCAGCAGCCATAATTTAGCGGGAGGAGAGAATACGCAGTATTTT	CASSHNLAGGENTQYF
TRBV11-2	-	TRBJ1-1	-	TGTGCCAGCAGCCCCTTAGACGGGAGGAACACTGAAGCTTTCTTT	CASSPLDGRNTEAFF
TRBV6-5	few	TRBJ1-6	-	TGTGCCAGCAGCCCCGCCGTACGGGGTGGGCCCCTCCACTTT	CASSPAVRGGPLHF
TRBV23-1	few	TRBJ1-4	-	TGCGCCAGCAGGAGCAGACAGGACCTTAATGAAAAACTGTTTTTT	CASRSRQDLNEKLFF
TRBV7-3	-	TRBJ2-2	-	TGTGCCAGCAGCCCCCAGGGCCCCACCACCGGGGAGCTGTTTTTT	CASSPQGPTTGELFF
TRBV18	-	TRBJ2-2	-	TGTGCCAGCCGAGCCCGTCCCACCGGGGAGCTGTTTTTT	CASRARPTGELFF
TRBV27	-	TRBJ2-1	-	TGTGCCATCCTGCAGGGCCGCGAGCAGTTCTTC	CAILQGREQFF
TRBV7-2	-	TRBJ1-2	TRBD1	TGTGCCAGCAGCACCCACGGGACAGGGGGTGTCAGTAGCGGCTACACCTTC	CASSTHGTGGVSSGYTF
TRBV7-9	once	TRBJ2-1	TRBD1	TGTGCCAGCAGCAAACCCCCGGGACAGGGGGTTGTTGAGCAGTTCTTC	CASSKPPGQGVVEQFF
TRBV7-2	-	TRBJ1-3	-	TGTGCCAGCAGCTTAGGGGCCCAACTGGGAAACACCATATATTTT	CASSLGAQLGNTIYF
TRBV30	-	TRBJ1-3	-	TGTGCCTGGAAGCGCTCTGGAAATACCATATATTTT	CAWKRSGNTIYF
TRBV7-9	-	TRBJ2-1	-	TGTGCCAGCAGCTTTCAGGGCTTCTCCTACAATGAGCAGTTCTTC	CASSFQGFSYNEQFF
TRBV7-6	-	TRBJ2-3	TRBD2	TGTGCCAGCAGCCCCAGCGGGACTAGCACAGATACGCAGTATTTT	CASSPSGTSTDTQYF
TRBV25-1	once	TRBJ2-1	-	TGTGCCAGCAGGCGAGGGGGTGAGCAGTTCTTC	CASRRGGEQFF
TRBV4-1	-	TRBJ2-5	TRBD2	TGCGCCAGCAGCCAAGGGGGGACTAGCGGGCCTAGGGAGACCCAGTACTTC	CASSQGGTSGPRETQYF
TRBV28	-	TRBJ1-5	TRBD1	TGTGCCAGCAGCGAAGACAGGGTCAATCAGCCCCAGCATTTT	CASSEDRVNQPQHF
TRBV30	-	TRBJ1-2	-	TGTGCCTGGAGTCGTCTTTACTTCTCCTTC	CAWSRLYFSF
TRBV7-2	-	TRBJ1-2	TRBD1	TGTGCCAGCAGCTATGGGACAGGGTGGGGCTACACCTTC	CASSYGTGWGYTF
TRBV7-9	-	TRBJ2-1	TRBD2	TGTGCCGGCCACCGGGGGGGAGCTCGCAATGAGCAGTTCTTC	CAGHRGGARNEQFF
TRBV19	-	TRBJ2-1	-	TGTGCCAGTAGTATAGCCCTTCCTAGCGATGAGCAGTTCTTC	CASSIALPSDEQFF
TRBV5-4	-	TRBJ2-1	-	TGTGCCAGCAGCGGATGGAGTGAGCAGTTCTTC	CASSGWSEQFF
TRBV28	-	TRBJ1-2	-	TGTGCCAGCAGGCCACTTAGGGGCAAGTTAGCTAACTATGGCTACACCTTC	CASRPLRGKLANYGYTF